This entry lists 21 T cell receptor beta chains sequenced from one sample in a study of blood T cells in healthy people across ages. PCR was performed a second time for about 7 to 11 cycles using a sample-barcoded 5' primer and a J-beta primer mix. TCRdb re-analysed the 5' RACE reads in MiXCR, keeping a single row per CDR3 protein. The sample has over 500,000 distinct CDR3 sequences; over 40% are singletons. The sequenced sample was blood. The receptors were sampled from a woman of 80 years or more in good health.

In the case of this clonotype: This may come from a read error, since a much larger clone is one base off. The chain uses TRBV6-1 and TRBJ1-2, with 10 bases aligning to TRBD1. The CDR3 extends over 16 amino acids. From germline, CDR1 is MNHNS and CDR2 SASEGT. The CDR3 is CASSEGQGLSYYGYAF. CDR3 sequence (DNA): TGTGCCAGCAGTGAGGGACAGGGGCTTAGCTACTATGGCTACGCCTTC.

As concerns this clonotype: A much larger clone differs by one base, so this may be a read error. The chain combines TRBV7-2 with TRBJ2-1, with TRBD2 matching 8 bases. The DNA end lines up better with TRBJ2-7; the J call may be wrong. CDR1 is SGHTA, CDR2 FQGNSA, per germline. This CDR3 contains 15 residues. As DNA, the CDR3 is TGTGCCAGCAGCCAACGGACTAGCTCCTACAATGAGCAGTACTTC. As protein: CASSQRTSSYNEQYF.

This clonotype was seen only once. CDR3 bases: TGCAGTGGGGATGGGAATGAAGCTTTCTTT. As protein: CSGDGNEAFF. V is TRBV20-1 and J is TRBJ1-1; no definite D call. The CDR3 length is 10 residues. V lost 7 bases, J lost 7 bases, and 10 bases lay in between. The V gene's germline CDR1 is DFQATT and CDR2 SNEGSKA (reference sequence).

This clonotype was seen a few times. Possible read error: a much larger clone is one base away. The rearrangement uses TRBV12-3 or TRBV12-4 and TRBJ1-1; D not certain. This CDR3 contains 14 residues. With 6 bases removed from V and 5 bases from J, the gap between germline ends came to 16 bases. CDR3 loop: CASSRNPPATEAFF. The CDR3 bases are TGTGCCAGCAGCCGCAATCCGCCTGCGACTGAAGCTTTCTTT.

The genes are TRBV20-1 and TRBJ1-5; D might be TRBD1 (6 bases). Trimming stripped 7 bases from V and 0 bases from J, with 13 bases between. The CDR3 has 14 residues. Germline CDR1 reads DFQATT; CDR2 reads SNEGSKA (reference sequence). CDR3 amino acids: CSVMRGLSNQPQHF. CDR3 nucleotides: TGCAGTGTGATGCGGGGGCTTAGCAATCAGCCCCAGCATTTT.

On this clonotype: Without the conserved terminal phenylalanine or tryptophan, this CDR3 likely stems from a read error. CDR3 nucleotide sequence: TGTGCCATCGGTCTCGAGCGGGGGGCTCCTTATGAGACCTACAATGAGCAGTTCTCA. Amino acid sequence: CAIGLERGAPYETYNEQFS. V is TRBV10-3 and J is TRBJ2-1; 9 bases line up with TRBD2. Per germline, CDR1 ENHRY and CDR2 SYGVKD. CDR3 size: 19 residues. V was clipped by 8 bases and J by 2 bases; unmatched bases: 19.

V usage is TRBV7-2 and J usage is TRBJ1-1; D is undetermined. CDR1 is SGHTA, CDR2 FQGNSA, per germline. V lost 5 bases and J lost 5, with 12 bases in between. The CDR3 totals 13 residues. CDR3 protein: CASSIHEATEAFF. CDR3 sequence (DNA): TGTGCCAGCAGCATACACGAGGCGACTGAAGCTTTCTTT.

This clonotype appeared a few times. The chain links TRBV6-1 to TRBJ1-2; D ambiguous. Trimming removed 2 bases at V and 0 bases at J, with 4 bases between. CDR1 and CDR2 (germline): MNHNS, SASEGT. The CDR3 has 13 residues. The CDR3: CASSEKANYGYTF. Here the CDR3 DNA reads TGTGCCAGCAGTGAAAAAGCTAACTATGGCTACACCTTC.

This clonotype was detected ten times or more. The DNA for the CDR3 is TGCAGCGTTGCCGGAATTGGGGGTGTGGACACTGAAGCTTTCTTT. The encoded protein is CSVAGIGGVDTEAFF. The J gene is TRBJ1-1, the V gene TRBV29-1; D is possibly TRBD1 (5 bases). Germline CDR1 SQVTM, CDR2 ANQGSEA. With 4 bases removed from V and 3 bases from J, the gap between germline ends came to 18 bases. The CDR3 contains 15 residues.

The rearrangement joins TRBV3-1 to TRBJ2-7, with D possibly matching TRBD2 (6 bases). Germline CDR1 and CDR2: LGHDT and YNNKEL (reference sequence). V lost 2 bases and J 6 bases, leaving 11 bases between the germline ends. CDR3 length equals 13 residues. The chain's CDR3 is CASSQLEGTEQYF. The CDR3 nucleotides are TGTGCCAGCAGCCAATTGGAGGGCACCGAGCAGTACTTC.

Details on this clonotype: A single base separates this from a much larger clone, so it may be a read error. The chain combines TRBV28 with TRBJ2-7; 7 nucleotides align to TRBD1. The CDR3 has 12 amino acids. The germline CDR1 and CDR2 sequences are MDHEN and SYDVKM. CDR3 nucleotides: TGTGTCAGCAGCTCGACAGGGAACGAGCAGTACTTC. As protein: CVSSSTGNEQYF.

Ten or more counts support this clonotype. The chain uses TRBV5-1 and TRBJ2-4, with D possibly being TRBD2 (6 bases). The CDR3 spans 13 residues. Looked up from germline, CDR1 is SGHRS and CDR2 is YFSETQ. V dropped 4 bases and J dropped 6 bases, with 11 bases sitting between them. Here the CDR3 DNA reads TGCGCCAGCAGCCCCGTGGGGGGAAACATTCAGTACTTC. Translating it yields CASSPVGGNIQYF.

The CDR3 loop is CASSRQVGLNSNQPQHF. In DNA form, the CDR3 reads TGTGCCAGCAGCCGTCAGGTAGGGCTTAATAGCAATCAGCCCCAGCATTTT. V is TRBV3-1 and J is TRBJ1-5, with D hard to call. Germline V gene data show CDR1 as LGHDT and CDR2 as YNNKEL (reference sequence). CDR3 length equals 17 residues. Trimming removed 4 bases from V and 0 bases from J, with 16 bases in between.

This clonotype was observed a handful of times. The V call is TRBV7-2, the J call TRBJ2-1; no definite D call. CDR1 and CDR2 (germline): SGHTA, FQGNSA. This CDR3 is built from 16 residues. The ends were cut back, 1 base at V and 0 bases at J, with 10 bases in the middle. This chain's CDR3 is CASSLVSQSSYNEQFF. DNA for the CDR3: TGTGCCAGCAGCTTAGTTAGCCAGAGCTCCTACAATGAGCAGTTCTTC. The full variable domain, in which reference TRBV7-2 and TRBJ2-1 provide the parts outside the CDR3, is GAGVSQSPSNKVTEKGKDVELRCDPISGHTALYWYRQSLGQGLEFLIYFQGNSAPDKSGLPSDRFSAERTGGSVSTLTIQRTQQEDSAVYLCASSLVSQSSYNEQFFGPGTRLTVL.

The chain combines TRBV4-1 with TRBJ2-3; D is unclear. V was shortened by 4 bases and J by 5 bases, with 19 bases between the two germline ends. Germline CDR1 MGHRA, CDR2 YSYEKL. The CDR3 has 16 amino acids. CDR3 in amino acids: CASSPIVTRIEDTQYF. In DNA form, the CDR3 reads TGCGCCAGCAGCCCGATCGTAACGCGGATAGAAGATACGCAGTATTTT.

This clonotype has a count of ten or more. V is TRBV24-1 and J is TRBJ2-1, with TRBD1 as a possible D gene (5 bases). V dropped 3 bases and J dropped 12 bases, with 11 bases sitting between them. This CDR3 comprises 12 residues. Per the germline V gene, CDR1 is KGHDR and CDR2 is SFDVKD. The CDR3, as DNA: TGTGCCACCAGTGATCCCGGTAGGGGGCAGTTCTTC. It is translated as CATSDPGRGQFF.

The chain employs TRBV27 and TRBJ2-3; tentatively, D is TRBD1 or TRBD2 (5 bases each). Per germline, CDR1 MNHEY and CDR2 SMNVEV (reference sequence). The CDR3 covers 15 residues. The V end was cut by 2 bases, the J end by 4 bases, with 13 bases between. CDR3 DNA: TGTGCCAGCAGTTTAAACCCCCGAGGGGCAGATACGCAGTATTTT. Encoded protein: CASSLNPRGADTQYF.

This clonotype was seen at least ten times. The chain uses TRBV5-1 and TRBJ2-7; tentative D call: TRBD2 (6 bases). This CDR3 comprises 15 residues. Trimming pared 0 bases from V and 5 bases from J, leaving 15 bases between. Germline lookup yields CDR1 SGHRS and CDR2 YFSETQ. CDR3 DNA: TGCGCCAGCAGCTTGGCACCAGGGACTGGTAACGAGCAGTACTTC. This sequence encodes CASSLAPGTGNEQYF.

As to this clonotype: A much larger clone lies one base from this, so it may be a read error. The V call is TRBV12-3 or TRBV12-4, the J call TRBJ2-3, with 8 bases that match TRBD2. With 2 bases clipped from V and 5 bases from J, the junction kept 6 bases outside the gene matches. The CDR3 extends over 15 amino acids. CDR3 nucleotide sequence: TGTGCCAGCAGTTTAAATCTAGCGGGTGAAGATACGCAGTATTTT. This codes for CASSLNLAGEDTQYF.

The rearrangement joins TRBV7-2 to TRBJ2-4; a weak D match, TRBD1 (7 bases). Trimming pared 1 base from V and 1 base from J, leaving 17 bases between. This CDR3 region has 18 residues. The V gene's germline CDR1 is SGHTA and CDR2 FQGNSA. CDR3 bases: TGTGCCAGCAGCTTAGAATCAGGGGGAGGAGGGGCCAAAAACATTCAGTACTTC. Translating it yields CASSLESGGGGAKNIQYF.

This clonotype was seen only a few times. The chain is built from TRBV20-1 and TRBJ2-1; 8 bases agree with TRBD2. Judging by the DNA end, TRBJ2-7 fits better; the J call may be wrong. The germline V gene has CDR1 DFQATT and CDR2 SNEGSKA (reference sequence). The CDR3 is 15 amino acids. For the CDR3, the DNA is TGCAGTGCTAGTTCTAGCGGGCCTTCCTACAATGAGCAGTACTTC. It is translated as CSASSSGPSYNEQYF.